What follows are 2 T cell receptor beta chains derived from one specimen sequenced in a study of blood T cell repertoires in COVID-19. Only in-frame clones appear in the TCRdb table, and some are missing; sequencing was by immunoSEQ multiplex PCR. The sample has roughly 300,000 clones, 65% to 90% seen once. Sequencing was performed on PBMCs or T cells enriched from blood (not recorded which). These receptors were collected from a woman in her 40s with acute COVID-19.

The chain carries TRBV7-9 and TRBJ2-3, with D unclear. Trimming left V 10 bases short and J 2 bases short, with 13 bases between. From germline, CDR1 is SEHNR and CDR2 FQNEAQ (reference sequence). The CDR3 is 13 residues long. The DNA for the CDR3 is TGTGCCACCCCTACCGAGGACACAGATACGCAGTATTTT. Protein sequence: CATPTEDTDTQYF.

CDR3 coding DNA: TGTGCCAGCAGATGGGGACATACGGACACTGAAGCTTTCTTT. It specifies CASRWGHTDTEAFF. V gene TRBV7-9 combines with J gene TRBJ1-1; TRBD1 is a possible D gene (6 bases). Between the trimmed V and J ends, which lost 6 bases and 3 bases, there was a span of 14 bases. Per germline, CDR1 SEHNR and CDR2 FQNEAQ (reference sequence). The CDR3 extends over 14 amino acids.